This TCR beta chain is drawn from a study of OX40 agonist ivuxolimab in advanced cancers. Study in general: Ivuxolimab is a fully human IgG2 antibody that activates OX40 (CD134). Study-level points and caveats: Clonal expansion in partial responders at 0.1-3.0 mg/kg ranked among the lowest. On average, CD8+ T cells showed a greater number of expanded clones than CD4+. In a subset of nonresponders, normalized T-cell clonal expansion was also low.

The CDR3 has 15 residues. Germline assignment: CDR1 LNHDA and CDR2 SQIVND (reference sequence). V was pared by 5 bases and J by 8 bases, with 21 bases between. Details on this clone: Its antigen is undetermined.

Generated by immunoSEQ multiplex PCR, the TCRdb table keeps only in-frame clones and is missing some. The sample consists of some 17,000 clones, about nine tenths of them appearing once. The sequenced sample was CD4+ or CD8+ T cells sorted from blood, obtained in a trial of the OX40 agonist ivuxolimab. The sequence came from an adult with an advanced solid tumor such as melanoma, head and neck, liver or kidney cancer. The V gene is TRBV19, the J gene TRBJ1-1, with no clear D. CDR3 in DNA: TGTGCCAGTAGTGTAAGCGTGACCCTTTTGGTGGAAGCTTTCTTT. Its protein is CASSVSVTLLVEAFF. The variable domain in full, with the rest retrieved from reference TRBV19 and TRBJ1-1, is DGGITQSPKYLFRKEGQNVTLSCEQNLNHDAMYWYRQDPGQGLRLIYYSQIVNDFQKGDIAEGYSVSREKKESFPLTVTSAQKNPTAFYLCASSVSVTLLVEAFFGQGTRLTVV.